The present entry profiles one T cell receptor beta chain with its context. Its specificity is unknown. This entry is derived from a study of T cell clusters in autoimmune cytopenias. At the level of the study: A median of about 50,000 TRB reads per sample yielded a median around 2,500 distinct clonotypes.

Multiplex touch-down PCR amplified TRB using TRB-A and TRB-B pools in one tube. Reanalyzing the multiplex PCR reads, TCRdb keeps one entry per CDR3 protein, without DNA. This sample contains over 2,000 distinct CDR3 sequences. TRB amplification used 250 ng of peripheral blood genomic DNA. Study-wide results and limits: Active autoimmune hepatitis patients had almost three-fold fewer exclusive TRB clusters than healthy donors. Primary autoimmune cytopenia patients seemingly lacked the physiological T cell clusters found in healthy donors.

The sequence derives from a human donor with an autoimmune cytopenia or autoimmune hepatitis (not recorded which). Specimen: peripheral blood.

CDR3 region: CAEGGGTFLFNEQFF. The V gene is TRBV2, the J gene TRBJ2-1; the TCRdb D gene call, TRBD1, has no DNA to confirm it. The length of the CDR3 is 15 residues. Germline V lookup: CDR1 SNHLY, CDR2 FYNNEI.